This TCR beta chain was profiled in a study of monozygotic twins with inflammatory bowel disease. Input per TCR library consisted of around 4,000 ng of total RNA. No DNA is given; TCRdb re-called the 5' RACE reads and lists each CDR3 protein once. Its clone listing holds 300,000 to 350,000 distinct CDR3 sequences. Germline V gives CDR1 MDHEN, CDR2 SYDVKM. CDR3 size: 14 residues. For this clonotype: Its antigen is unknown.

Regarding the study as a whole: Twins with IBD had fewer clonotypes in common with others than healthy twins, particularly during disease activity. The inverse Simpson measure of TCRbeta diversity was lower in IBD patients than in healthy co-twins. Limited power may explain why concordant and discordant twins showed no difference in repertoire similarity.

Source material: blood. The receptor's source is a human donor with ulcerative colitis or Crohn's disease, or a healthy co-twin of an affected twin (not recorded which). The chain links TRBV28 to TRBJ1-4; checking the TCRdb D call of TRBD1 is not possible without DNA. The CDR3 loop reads CASSLTAFAEKLFF.